This T cell receptor (beta chain) was found in a study of cytomegalovirus exposure and HLA in healthy donors. Study-wide background: Counted in an early data release were tens of millions of unique TCRs from HLA-typed donors.

The study's findings and limits: Specificity for CMV antigens was confirmed in vitro for a few of the CMV-associated chains.

This CDR3 has 15 residues. Germline assignment: CDR1 MGHRA and CDR2 YSYEKL. Trimming took 5 bases from V and 5 from J; bases not matched to a gene: 9. With regard to this clone: Its antigen is not identified.

PCR used 60 Vbeta primers and 13 Jbeta primers. The assay was immunoSEQ multiplex PCR, and TCRdb's table has in-frame clones only and misses some. The sample lists some 270,000 clones; 80% were seen once. V is TRBV4-1 and J is TRBJ2-3; 8 bases are a match to TRBD1. Sequencing was performed on PBMCs. This clonotype originated in a girl aged 2-10 years in good health and CMV-seronegative. In DNA form, the CDR3 reads TGCGCCAGCAGCGGAGAGGACAGGGCTGGAGATACGCAGTATTTT. Translated, it gives CASSGEDRAGDTQYF.